Following are 8 T cell receptor beta chains from one sample sequenced in a study of blood T cell repertoires in COVID-19. The assay was immunoSEQ multiplex PCR, and TCRdb's table has in-frame clones only and misses some. The table shows about 220,000 clones, with 90% occurring only once. The sample consisted of PBMCs or T cells enriched from blood (not recorded which). The receptors shown here come from a man aged 30-40 years who had been exposed to COVID-19.

The gene calls are TRBV19 and TRBJ1-3; no definite D call. V was clipped by 5 bases and J by 0 bases, with 11 bases between them. The germline CDR1 and CDR2 sequences are LNHDA and SQIVND (reference sequence). This CDR3 has 15 amino acids. The DNA of the CDR3 is TGTGCCAGTAGTCCGGGGATCGGCTCTGGAAACACCATATATTTT. It codes for CASSPGIGSGNTIYF.

The chain links TRBV19 to TRBJ2-7, with 11 bases aligning to TRBD2. V shed 10 bases and J 1 base; nucleotides not matched to a gene: 3. CDR1 is LNHDA and CDR2 is SQIVND in the germline V gene (reference sequence). CDR3 length equals 13 residues. CDR3 bases: TGTGCCACCGGGACTAGCGGATCCTACGAGCAGTACTTC. Protein: CATGTSGSYEQYF. The full variable domain, its missing parts supplied by reference TRBV19 and TRBJ2-7, is DGGITQSPKYLFRKEGQNVTLSCEQNLNHDAMYWYRQDPGQGLRLIYYSQIVNDFQKGDIAEGYSVSREKKESFPLTVTSAQKNPTAFYLCATGTSGSYEQYFGPGTRLTVT.

The chain uses TRBV5-4 and TRBJ2-3, with TRBD2 as a possible D gene (7 bases). The CDR3 length is 16 residues. Germline CDR1 is SGHNT and CDR2 is YYREEE (reference sequence). Trimming pared 0 bases from V and 6 bases from J, leaving 17 bases between. The CDR3 DNA is TGTGCCAGCAGCTTGGTAGGCGGGGGCCGGGGGGATACGCAGTATTTT. Amino acids: CASSLVGGGRGDTQYF.

The rearrangement uses TRBV3-1 (or the pseudogene TRBV3-2) and TRBJ1-5; the match to TRBD1 covers 8 bases. The CDR3 extends over 20 amino acids. Unmatched junction bases numbered 22, after V lost 1 base and J lost 8 bases. Germline V gene data show CDR1 as LGHDT and CDR2 as YNNKEL (reference sequence). CDR3: CASSQARSDRAKEGTKPQHF. The CDR3 DNA follows: TGTGCCAGCAGCCAAGCGAGATCGGACAGGGCCAAGGAGGGCACCAAGCCCCAGCATTTT.

V and J are TRBV4-2 and TRBJ1-2, with D uncertain. The germline CDR1 and CDR2 sequences are LGHNA and YNFKEQ. There are 15 residues in the CDR3. Trimming pared 0 bases from V and 4 bases from J, leaving 12 bases between. CDR3 sequence: CASSQDRGMGYGYTF. The DNA of the CDR3 is TGTGCCAGCAGCCAAGATCGAGGGATGGGCTATGGCTACACCTTC.

The V and J genes are TRBV19 and TRBJ1-5; TRBD1 agrees at 8 bases. The V and J ends lost 6 bases and 6 bases, in that order; junction bases with no gene match: 4. The CDR3 has 13 residues. Germline V gene lookup returns CDR1 LNHDA and CDR2 SQIVND (reference sequence). The DNA for the CDR3 is TGTGCCAGTAGCGCGGACAGGGTTCAGCCCCAGCATTTT. Its protein product is CASSADRVQPQHF.

V is TRBV30 and J is TRBJ1-1, with 7 bases that match TRBD1. Germline V gene sequence: CDR1 GTSNPN, CDR2 SVGIG (reference sequence). This CDR3 has 15 amino acids. The trim removed 3 bases at V and 0 bases at J, leaving 7 bases unmatched. DNA of the CDR3: TGTGCCTGGAGGCAAAACAGGGGAATGAACACTGAAGCTTTCTTT. It translates to CAWRQNRGMNTEAFF. Based on the CDR3 plus reference TRBV30 and TRBJ1-1, the full variable domain is SQTIHQWPATLVQPVGSPLSLECTVEGTSNPNLYWYRQAAGRGLQLLFYSVGIGQISSEVPQNLSASRPQDRQFILSSKKLLLSDSGFYLCAWRQNRGMNTEAFFGQGTRLTVV.

This clone was seen only once. This chain links TRBV2 with TRBJ2-1, with TRBD2 as a possible D gene (6 bases). With 3 bases removed from V and 4 bases from J, the gap between germline ends came to 13 bases. The CDR3 is 15 residues long. Germline V gene lookup returns CDR1 SNHLY and CDR2 FYNNEI. CDR3 amino acids: CASSDYGGLYNEQFF. CDR3 DNA: TGTGCCAGCAGTGACTACGGGGGTCTTTACAATGAGCAGTTCTTC.